Here is one T cell receptor beta chain with its context. As yet, its antigen is unknown. For blood RNA, unsorted whole blood served as the source, and germline DNA was extracted too. Surgery was preceded by the collection of 3.5 to 4.5 milliliters of peripheral blood. Using a constant-region primer together with ProtoScript II reverse transcriptase, TCR beta cDNA was made from 500 ng of total RNA. Three-round nested multiplex PCR performed with slightly modified ARM-PCR produced the TCR beta libraries. TCRdb reanalysed the multiplex PCR reads using MiXCR and keeps one entry per CDR3 protein. This table has a few hundred thousand distinct CDR3 sequences, around three fifths appearing once. The sample is drawn from a study of tumor-infiltrating lymphocytes in primary liver carcinoma. Points from the study as a whole: Relative to tumor region pairs, the tumor-adjacent and tumor-blood pairs showed overlap that was lower.

Sequencing was performed on peripheral blood. This clonotype was sampled from a woman aged 30 to 39 with primary liver carcinoma and hepatitis B virus infection.

The CDR3 nucleotides are TGTGCCAGCAGCTTTCTTCGCAGACGGCATGGCTACACCTTC. Protein: CASSFLRRRHGYTF. The chain joins TRBV13 to TRBJ1-2; no definite D call. CDR3 length: 14 residues. Trimming removed 3 bases at V and 6 bases at J, with 14 bases between. Germline V gene lookup returns CDR1 PRHDT and CDR2 FYEKMQ (reference sequence). The complete variable domain, with remaining parts taken from reference TRBV13 and TRBJ1-2, reads AAGVIQSPRHLIKEKRETATLKCYPIPRHDTVYWYQQGPGQDPQFLISFYEKMQSDKGSIPDRFSAQQFSDYHSELNMSSLELGDSALYFCASSFLRRRHGYTFGSGTRLTVV.